The 20 T cell receptor beta chains listed next were all sequenced from one sample in a study of Graves' ophthalmopathy and Graves' hyperthyroidism. Investigators amplified TCR beta CDR3 regions from RNA transcripts. The first round was an RT-PCR with HTBI primers, and the second round was a multiplex PCR. In TCRdb, the multiplex PCR reads were re-called with MiXCR into one record per CDR3 protein. The table has 450,000 to 600,000 distinct CDR3 sequences, roughly 40% seen once. Material for sequencing was peripheral blood or thyroid tissue (not recorded which). The receptors shown here come from an adult man with Graves' hyperthyroidism.

The rearrangement joins TRBV3-1 to TRBJ1-1; D ambiguous. This CDR3 has 11 residues. V lost 0 bases to trimming and J lost 8 bases, with 4 bases between them. Germline CDR1 and CDR2: LGHDT and YNNKEL (reference sequence). The CDR3 nucleotides are TGTGCCAGCAGCCAAGAACAAGAAGCTTTCTTT. Amino acid sequence: CASSQEQEAFF.

This clonotype was observed at least ten times. The genes are TRBV13 and TRBJ1-3; no clear D gene. The V gene's germline CDR1 is PRHDT and CDR2 FYEKMQ (reference sequence). Deletions cut 2 bases from V and 2 bases from J, with 7 bases between. The CDR3 contains 14 residues. The CDR3 sequence is CASSLWRAGNTIYF. The CDR3 bases are TGTGCCAGCAGCTTATGGAGGGCTGGAAACACCATATATTTT.

V is TRBV5-6 and J is TRBJ2-3, with D uncertain. The V gene's germline CDR1 is SGHDT and CDR2 YYEEEE. V shed 2 bases and J shed 2 bases, with 12 bases lying between them. CDR3 length: 15 residues. CDR3 region: CASSFVKTYTDTQYF. The CDR3 coding sequence is TGTGCCAGCAGCTTTGTGAAAACCTACACAGATACGCAGTATTTT.

There are many counts of this clonotype. The chain employs TRBV11-2 and TRBJ1-6; no clear D. Germline loops: CDR1 SGHAT, CDR2 FQNNGV. V lost 6 bases and J 0 bases, leaving 9 bases between the germline ends. This CDR3 comprises 15 residues. CDR3 coding DNA: TGTGCCAGCAGGGCTCTACGCTCCTATAATTCACCCCTCCACTTT. This gives the protein CASRALRSYNSPLHF. Filled out from reference TRBV11-2 and TRBJ1-6, the complete variable domain reads EAGVAQSPRYKIIEKRQSVAFWCNPISGHATLYWYQQILGQGPKLLIQFQNNGVVDDSQLPKDRFSAERLKGVDSTLKIQPAKLEDSAVYLCASRALRSYNSPLHFGNGTRLTVT.

The chain employs TRBV10-3 and TRBJ1-2; 12 nucleotides agree with TRBD1. The CDR3 is made up of 13 amino acids. Germline-derived CDR1 and CDR2 are ENHRY and SYGVKD. J was trimmed by 9 bases and V by 3 bases; bases with no gene match: 2. CDR3 DNA: TGTGCCATCAGTGAAGGGACAGGGGGCAGCTACACCTTC. This translates into CAISEGTGGSYTF.

This clonotype has only a few counts. The chain is built from TRBV20-1 and TRBJ2-3, with TRBD1 as a possible D gene (5 bases). Germline V gives CDR1 DFQATT, CDR2 SNEGSKA (reference sequence). Trimming took 3 bases from V and 1 from J, leaving 8 bases between them. CDR3 size: 13 residues. The CDR3 here is CSASWGRTDTQYF. Written as DNA, the CDR3 is TGCAGTGCTAGCTGGGGCCGCACAGATACGCAGTATTTT.

The chain uses TRBV10-3 and TRBJ2-7; 9 bases line up with TRBD1. The CDR3 spans 17 residues. The germline CDR1 and CDR2 sequences are ENHRY and SYGVKD. Trimming cost V 2 bases and J 5 bases; bases outside gene matches: 13. The CDR3 bases are TGTGCCATCAGTGAGCCCACAGGGGGCTCCGGGGCCAACGAGCAGTACTTC. Encoded protein: CAISEPTGGSGANEQYF.

This clonotype has a count of ten or more. The rearrangement links TRBV29-1 to TRBJ2-1; D unresolved. Trimming removed 1 base from V and 6 bases from J, with 10 bases in between. The length of the CDR3 is 13 residues. Germline CDR1 SQVTM, CDR2 ANQGSEA. The CDR3 is CSVEATTGNEQFF. DNA of the CDR3: TGCAGCGTTGAAGCTACCACTGGCAATGAGCAGTTCTTC.

Concerning this clonotype: A clone one base away is much larger, so this may be a read error. This chain connects TRBV12-3 or TRBV12-4 to TRBJ2-2; D is perhaps TRBD2 (6 bases). Deletions cut 8 bases from V and 8 bases from J, with 18 bases between. The CDR3 covers 14 residues. In nucleotides, the CDR3 is TGTGCCAGCGGCCGACTAGTGTTTACAGGGGAGCTGTTTTTT. This codes for CASGRLVFTGELFF.

This clonotype was seen at least ten times. The rearrangement uses TRBV12-3 or TRBV12-4 and TRBJ2-5; 8 nucleotides match TRBD1. Trimming cost V 7 bases and J 2 bases; bases outside gene matches: 3. The CDR3 loop spans 13 amino acids. CDR3 sequence reads: CASKTGGQETQYF. CDR3 nucleotides: TGTGCCAGCAAAACAGGGGGTCAAGAGACCCAGTACTTC.

This clonotype was seen ten or more times. The chain employs TRBV10-3 and TRBJ1-1; 10 bases are shared with TRBD1. The length of the CDR3 is 13 residues. Germline-derived CDR1 and CDR2 are ENHRY and SYGVKD. The J segment lost 5 bases and the V segment lost 10 bases, leaving 7 bases of the junction unmatched. CDR3 sequence: CATSDRGLTEAFF. CDR3 nucleotides: TGTGCCACCTCTGACAGGGGGCTAACTGAAGCTTTCTTT.

This clonotype was seen repeatedly, ten times or more. The chain combines TRBV9 with TRBJ2-7; TRBD2 matches 7 bases. V shed 0 bases, J shed 4 bases, and the junction held 7 bases outside the gene matches. There are 15 residues in the CDR3. Germline CDR1 is SGDLS and CDR2 is YYNGEE. This CDR3 reads CASSVGRAGLYEQYF. DNA for the CDR3: TGTGCCAGCAGCGTAGGGAGAGCGGGGTTATACGAGCAGTACTTC. Variable domain in full (rest from reference TRBV9 and TRBJ2-7): DSGVTQTPKHLITATGQRVTLRCSPRSGDLSVYWYQQSLDQGLQFLIQYYNGEERAKGNILERFSAQQFPDLHSELNLSSLELGDSALYFCASSVGRAGLYEQYFGPGTRLTVT.

The chain is built from TRBV7-9 and TRBJ2-5; the match to TRBD2 covers 11 bases. The DNA matches TRBJ2-1 better at its end, which makes the J call doubtful. Germline V gene lookup returns CDR1 SEHNR and CDR2 FQNEAQ (reference sequence). CDR3 length: 17 residues. This CDR3 reads CASSLELAGASYNEQFF. The CDR3 nucleotides are TGTGCCAGCAGCTTAGAACTAGCGGGAGCCTCCTACAATGAGCAGTTCTTC.

Notes on this clonotype: The junction shows a germline mismatch at one end, possibly a read error. The rearrangement links TRBV10-3 to TRBJ1-5; TRBD1 agrees at 8 bases. The CDR3 has 13 amino acids. CDR1 is ENHRY, CDR2 SYGVKD, per germline. CDR3 residues: CASSSGGFQPQHF. The CDR3 DNA follows: TGTGCCAGCAGTTCAGGGGGCTTTCAGCCCCAGCATTTT.

This chain links TRBV24-1 with TRBJ1-5; 10 bases fit TRBD1. The J call is doubtful: the DNA matches TRBJ2-3 better. Germline V lookup: CDR1 KGHDR, CDR2 SFDVKD. The CDR3 is 15 residues long. CDR3 protein: CATSDSGTGADTQYF. The CDR3 region has the DNA TGTGCCACCAGTGATTCCGGGACAGGGGCAGATACGCAGTATTTT.

The rearrangement uses TRBV10-3 and TRBJ1-1, with 9 bases lining up with TRBD1. CDR3 length: 15 residues. CDR1 and CDR2 (germline): ENHRY, SYGVKD. J was trimmed by 1 base and V by 6 bases; bases with no gene match: 6. CDR3 region: CAISPRDRENTEAFF. DNA for the CDR3: TGTGCCATCAGCCCCCGGGACAGGGAGAACACTGAAGCTTTCTTT.

Points on this clonotype: A much larger clone is a single base away; this may be a read error. The chain is built from TRBV10-3 and TRBJ1-5, with D tentatively TRBD1 (6 bases). Trimming cost V 8 bases and J 7 bases, with 18 bases left between them. Germline CDR1 ENHRY, CDR2 SYGVKD. The CDR3 sequence is 14 residues long. This chain's CDR3 is CAIRDRTSGQPQHF. The CDR3, as DNA: TGTGCCATCCGCGACAGGACCTCGGGACAGCCCCAGCATTTT.

J is TRBJ1-2 and V is TRBV18; 8 bases fit TRBD1. Germline assignment: CDR1 KGHSH and CDR2 LQKENI. J gave up 7 bases and V 2 bases, and 6 bases lay outside the gene matches. This CDR3 has 14 residues. The CDR3 nucleotides are TGTGCCAGCTCACCAATGGACAGGGTGCGTGGCTACACCTTC. It codes for CASSPMDRVRGYTF.

The J gene is TRBJ1-6, the V gene TRBV27; no clear D gene. V was clipped by 6 bases and J by 7 bases, with 13 bases between them. From germline, CDR1 is MNHEY and CDR2 SMNVEV (reference sequence). CDR3 length: 14 amino acids. CDR3 in DNA: TGTGCCAGCAGCCTAGGGCGAATGAATTCACCCCTCCACTTT. Protein product: CASSLGRMNSPLHF.

The chain combines TRBV19 with TRBJ1-4; 10 nucleotides match TRBD1. Germline CDR1 reads LNHDA; CDR2 reads SQIVND (reference sequence). The junction had 4 bases not matched to a gene; V was cut back by 7 bases and J by 2 bases. CDR3 length: 15 residues. In DNA form, the CDR3 reads TGTGCCAGTAAGGACAGGGGGATTACTAATGAAAAACTGTTTTTT. It codes for CASKDRGITNEKLFF.